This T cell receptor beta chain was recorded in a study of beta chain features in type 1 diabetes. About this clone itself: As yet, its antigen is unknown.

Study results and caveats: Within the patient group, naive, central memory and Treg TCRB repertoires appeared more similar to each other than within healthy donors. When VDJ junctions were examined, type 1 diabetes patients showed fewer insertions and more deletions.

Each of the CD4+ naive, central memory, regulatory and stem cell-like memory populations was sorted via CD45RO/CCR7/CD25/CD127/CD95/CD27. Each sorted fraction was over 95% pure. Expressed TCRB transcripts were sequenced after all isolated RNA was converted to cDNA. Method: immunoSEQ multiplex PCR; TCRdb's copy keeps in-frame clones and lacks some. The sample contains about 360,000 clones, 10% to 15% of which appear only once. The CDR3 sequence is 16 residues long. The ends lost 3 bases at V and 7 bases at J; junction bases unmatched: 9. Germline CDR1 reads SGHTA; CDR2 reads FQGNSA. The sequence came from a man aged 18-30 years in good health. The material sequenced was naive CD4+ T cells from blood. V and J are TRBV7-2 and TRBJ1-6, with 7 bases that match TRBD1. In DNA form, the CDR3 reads TGTGCCAGCAGCTTGGGGTCGGGACAGACGAATTCACCCCTCCACTTT. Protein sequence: CASSLGSGQTNSPLHF.